What follows are 9 T cell receptor beta chains derived from one specimen sequenced in a study of shared T cell receptors in the human thymus. Libraries were prepared by immunoSEQ multiplex PCR; TCRdb keeps only in-frame clonotypes and omits some of them. The profile shows 650,000 to 950,000 clones, 75% to 90% of them singletons. This same sample was also taken into another study, of human thymus T cells.

The specimen was thymocytes. Receptors originate from a girl less than two years old with a congenital heart defect.

The chain is built from TRBV27 and TRBJ1-2, with TRBD1 matching over 7 bases. Germline-derived CDR1 and CDR2 are MNHEY and SMNVEV (reference sequence). The V and J ends lost 3 bases and 7 bases, in that order; junction bases with no gene match: 14. The CDR3 runs 16 residues. CDR3 loop: CASSFHNQGGSRGYTF. CDR3 DNA: TGTGCCAGCAGTTTCCACAACCAGGGGGGAAGTCGTGGCTACACCTTC.

The chain joins TRBV14 to TRBJ1-1, with 7 bases aligning to TRBD1. The J segment lost 5 bases and the V segment lost 4 bases, leaving 4 bases of the junction unmatched. Germline-derived CDR1 and CDR2 are SGHDN and FVKESK. The length of the CDR3 is 13 residues. The CDR3 DNA sequence: TGTGCCAGCAGCCCAGGGGGATTGACTGAAGCTTTCTTT. Translating gives CASSPGGLTEAFF.

V and J are TRBV5-5 and TRBJ2-7; 7 bases fit TRBD1. Germline CDR1 is SGHKS and CDR2 is YYEKEE (reference sequence). The junction had 8 bases not matched to a gene; V was cut back by 5 bases and J by 3 bases. The CDR3 extends over 14 amino acids. This CDR3 reads CASSLGTENYEQYF. The CDR3, as DNA: TGTGCCAGCAGTTTAGGGACAGAAAACTACGAGCAGTACTTC.

The chain joins TRBV28 to TRBJ2-7, with D possibly matching TRBD1 (6 bases). The CDR3 sequence is 17 residues long. CDR1 and CDR2 from the germline V gene are MDHEN and SYDVKM. The V and J ends lost 4 bases and 0 bases respectively, with 19 bases between them. The CDR3 reads CASSSTSGQTSSYEQYF. CDR3 bases: TGTGCCAGCAGTTCGACCTCGGGACAAACCAGCTCCTACGAGCAGTACTTC.

This chain connects TRBV2 to TRBJ1-1, with D perhaps TRBD1 (6 bases). The germline CDR1 and CDR2 sequences are SNHLY and FYNNEI. Trimming removed 4 bases from V and 1 base from J, with 16 bases in between. The CDR3 is made up of 16 amino acids. DNA for the CDR3: TGTGCCAGCAGTGCCGGGACGGGGGGGGCGAACACTGAAGCTTTCTTT. This encodes CASSAGTGGANTEAFF.

The V call is TRBV11-2, the J call TRBJ2-1; D is possibly TRBD2 (6 bases). This CDR3 has 18 residues. Germline V gives CDR1 SGHAT, CDR2 FQNNGV. V was shortened by 0 bases and J by 0 bases, with 15 bases between the two germline ends. This CDR3 is CASSLEGGALSSYNEQFF. The CDR3 DNA reads as TGTGCCAGCAGCTTAGAGGGCGGGGCCCTGAGCTCCTACAATGAGCAGTTCTTC. Full variable domain (missing parts from reference TRBV11-2 and TRBJ2-1): EAGVAQSPRYKIIEKRQSVAFWCNPISGHATLYWYQQILGQGPKLLIQFQNNGVVDDSQLPKDRFSAERLKGVDSTLKIQPAKLEDSAVYLCASSLEGGALSSYNEQFFGPGTRLTVL.

V is TRBV7-9 and J is TRBJ1-2; no firm D call. Germline CDR1 is SEHNR and CDR2 is FQNEAQ (reference sequence). The CDR3 runs to 11 residues. With 5 bases removed from V and 7 bases from J, the gap between germline ends came to 8 bases. CDR3: CASSPSVGYTF. CDR3 sequence (DNA): TGTGCCAGCAGCCCTTCTGTTGGCTACACCTTC.

The rearrangement links TRBV6-5 to TRBJ2-7, with TRBD2 matching 8 bases. This CDR3 has 15 amino acids. Germline lookup yields CDR1 MNHEY and CDR2 SVGAGI. Trimming took 1 base from V and 5 from J; bases not matched to a gene: 7. The CDR3 spells CASSYLRGVSDEQYF. In nucleotides, the CDR3 is TGTGCCAGCAGTTACTTGCGGGGGGTTAGCGACGAGCAGTACTTC.

The chain links TRBV10-3 to TRBJ2-5; 11 nucleotides line up with TRBD2. The ends lost 10 bases at V and 4 bases at J; junction bases unmatched: 5. The CDR3 sequence is 13 residues long. Germline CDR1 reads ENHRY; CDR2 reads SYGVKD. CDR3 protein: CATGTSGLETQYF. CDR3 in DNA: TGTGCCACCGGGACTAGCGGTCTAGAGACCCAGTACTTC.